One and the same sample provided the 10 T cell receptor beta chains below, sequenced in a study of human T cells and chemical hapten exposure. TCRdb re-analysed the RACE reads in MiXCR, keeping a single row per CDR3 protein. The data hold around 130,000 distinct CDR3 sequences, with around 8.3% observed a single time. Stated time point: healthy volunteer bleed at 2 weeks. Unfractionated whole blood was the source from which total RNA was extracted. Sequencing input: whole blood. These receptors were collected from a male donor in good health. Some clones in this sample may be carry-over from other donors' samples.

This chain connects TRBV20-1 to TRBJ1-4, with unresolved D. Trimming cost V 8 bases and J 0 bases, with 10 bases left between them. Looked up from germline, CDR1 is DFQATT and CDR2 is SNEGSKA (reference sequence). CDR3 length: 13 residues. CDR3 protein: CSPRQTTNEKLFF. Written as DNA, the CDR3 is TGCAGTCCCCGACAAACAACTAATGAAAAACTGTTTTTT.

The V call is TRBV7-2, the J call TRBJ2-2; D unresolved. Germline CDR1 SGHTA, CDR2 FQGNSA. This CDR3 has 14 amino acids. Trimming removed 0 bases at V and 5 bases at J, with 7 bases between. The CDR3 DNA reads as TGTGCCAGCAGCTTAGCGGGTCCAACCGGGGAGCTGTTTTTT. Its translation is CASSLAGPTGELFF.

This clonotype came up a few times. This sequence joins TRBV5-1 and TRBJ2-1, with TRBD2 matching 10 bases. The germline CDR1 and CDR2 sequences are SGHRS and YFSETQ. This CDR3 is 15 amino acids long. After removal of 0 bases from V and 7 bases from J, the junction contained 4 bases not matched to a gene. CDR3 in DNA: TGCGCCAGCAGCTTGGTGGTAGCGGGAGGAAATGAGCAGTTCTTC. Its translation is CASSLVVAGGNEQFF.

This clonotype occurred many times. The V gene is TRBV5-1, the J gene TRBJ2-5; 11 bases match TRBD2. Germline values: CDR1 SGHRS, CDR2 YFSETQ. The length of the CDR3 is 16 residues. Unmatched junction bases numbered 3, after V lost 0 bases and J lost 2 bases. The chain's CDR3 is CASSLEASGGQETQYF. CDR3 in DNA: TGCGCCAGCAGCTTGGAGGCTAGCGGGGGGCAAGAGACCCAGTACTTC.

This clonotype was seen a few times. V and J are TRBV7-6 and TRBJ2-7; 8 bases are a match to TRBD2. V gave up 2 bases and J gave up 3 bases; unmatched junction bases: 6. Germline loops: CDR1 SGHVS, CDR2 FNYEAQ. This CDR3 is 15 amino acids long. The CDR3 loop is CASSLLAGGDYEQYF. CDR3 nucleotide sequence: TGTGCCAGCAGCTTACTAGCGGGCGGCGACTACGAGCAGTACTTC.

This clonotype was recorded at least ten times. V is TRBV6-1 and J is TRBJ2-3; 7 nucleotides align to TRBD1. This CDR3 has 13 residues. Per germline, CDR1 MNHNS and CDR2 SASEGT. V lost 11 bases to trimming and J lost 1 base; unmatched junction nucleotides: 6. For the CDR3, the DNA is TGTGCCGTAGACAGGGTCGGCACAGATACGCAGTATTTT. Translation: CAVDRVGTDTQYF.

The chain is built from TRBV29-1 and TRBJ2-3, with TRBD2 as a possible D gene (5 bases). From germline, CDR1 is SQVTM and CDR2 ANQGSEA. This CDR3 has 11 residues. Trimming pared 2 bases from V and 10 bases from J, leaving 10 bases between. The CDR3 sequence: CSVEKLGAQYF. CDR3 DNA: TGCAGCGTTGAAAAACTCGGGGCGCAGTATTTT.

A few counts support this clonotype. J is TRBJ2-3 and V is TRBV20-1, with D possibly TRBD2 on 6 matching bases. V was clipped by 4 bases and J by 3 bases, with 14 bases between them. The V gene's germline CDR1 is DFQATT and CDR2 SNEGSKA (reference sequence). This CDR3 has 14 residues. The CDR3 bases are TGCAGTGCTACTCCTGGAGGGGCGACAGATACGCAGTATTTT. This encodes CSATPGGATDTQYF.

There are many counts of this clonotype. The rearrangement joins TRBV10-3 to TRBJ1-6; D is perhaps TRBD1 (5 bases). CDR3 length: 15 residues. Between the trimmed V and J ends, which lost 4 bases and 7 bases, there was a span of 14 bases. CDR1 and CDR2 from the germline V gene are ENHRY and SYGVKD. The CDR3 is CAISGGRERNSPLHF. The DNA of the CDR3 is TGTGCCATCAGTGGGGGCCGGGAACGGAATTCACCCCTCCACTTT.

At least ten counts were recorded for this clonotype. The rearrangement uses TRBV5-1 and TRBJ2-3; D possibly corresponds to TRBD1 (6 bases). Deletions cut 2 bases from V and 6 bases from J, with 10 bases between. CDR1 is SGHRS and CDR2 is YFSETQ in the germline V gene. This CDR3 has 13 amino acids. CDR3 nucleotides: TGCGCCAGCAGCTTTCCAGGGGACGATACGCAGTATTTT. As protein: CASSFPGDDTQYF. The full variable domain, completed using reference TRBV5-1 and TRBJ2-3, is KAGVTQTPRYLIKTRGQQVTLSCSPISGHRSVSWYQQTPGQGLQFLFEYFSETQRNKGNFPGRFSGRQFSNSRSEMNVSTLELGDSALYLCASSFPGDDTQYFGPGTRLTVL.